Following are 8 T cell receptor beta chains from one sample sequenced in a study of CD8 T cells in Susac syndrome. The RNA input was about 0.5 to 1 ug, and it was reverse transcribed with random hexamers. TCRdb called the immunoSEQ multiplex PCR reads again in MiXCR, with one record for every CDR3 protein. The sample yields 84,000 or so distinct CDR3 sequences, 94% seen once. What was sequenced was CD8+ T cells from PBMCs. The origin of the receptors is a human donor with Susac syndrome.

Comments on this clonotype: An end of the junction differs from the germline gene, which may be a read error. This CDR3 is CASSPTGTYEHSDF. The CDR3, as DNA: TGTGCCAGCAGCCCGACAGGCACTTACGAGCATTCGGACTTC. The chain carries TRBV7-9 and TRBJ2-7; a weak D match, TRBD1 (6 bases). The CDR3 is made up of 14 amino acids. From germline, CDR1 is SEHNR and CDR2 FQNEAQ (reference sequence).

In DNA form, the CDR3 reads TGTGCCAGCAGCTTAAGAGTTGCGGGAGGTGGCGACGAGCAGTACTTC. Translating it yields CASSLRVAGGGDEQYF. The chain is built from TRBV5-6 and TRBJ2-7, with 8 bases fitting TRBD2. The germline CDR1 and CDR2 sequences are SGHDT and YYEEEE. J gave up 5 bases and V 2 bases, and 12 bases lay outside the gene matches. This CDR3 has 16 amino acids.

This clonotype was found once. Written as DNA, the CDR3 is TGCGCCAGCAGCCAAGAGGATCCTGTGACCAGAGTGGCTGGGGCCAACGTCCTGACTTTC. Translating it yields CASSQEDPVTRVAGANVLTF. The V gene is TRBV4-3, the J gene TRBJ2-6; D unresolved. Germline V lookup: CDR1 LGHNA, CDR2 YSLEER. Trimming cost V 0 bases and J 2 bases, with 20 bases left between them. The CDR3 has 20 residues.

The gene calls are TRBV29-1 and TRBJ2-3; 12 bases are a match to TRBD1. This CDR3 is built from 14 residues. Germline lookup yields CDR1 SQVTM and CDR2 ANQGSEA. The ends lost 7 bases at V and 5 bases at J; junction bases unmatched: 7. The CDR3 bases are TGCAGCGCTCCGGGACAGGGGGCTGGAGATACGCAGTATTTT. Translated: CSAPGQGAGDTQYF.

CDR3 sequence: CASRTDWNTEAFF. CDR3 DNA sequence: TGTGCCAGTAGGACAGATTGGAACACTGAAGCTTTCTTT. The V call is TRBV19, the J call TRBJ1-1; D is perhaps TRBD1 (5 bases). Trimming left V 6 bases short and J 1 base short, with 9 bases between. CDR3 length: 13 residues. CDR1 LNHDA and CDR2 SQIVND come from the germline V gene (reference sequence).

This chain links TRBV7-9 with TRBJ2-3, with TRBD2 matching over 11 bases. The CDR3 length is 16 residues. The V and J ends lost 5 bases and 2 bases, in that order; junction bases with no gene match: 6. CDR1 and CDR2 (germline): SEHNR, FQNEAQ (reference sequence). The CDR3 region is CASSATSGGTTDTQYF. Written as DNA, the CDR3 is TGTGCCAGCAGCGCTACTAGCGGGGGAACCACAGATACGCAGTATTTT.

The chain combines TRBV29-1 with TRBJ2-7; 7 bases align to TRBD2. There are 12 residues in the CDR3. Per germline, CDR1 SQVTM and CDR2 ANQGSEA. V gave up 6 bases and J gave up 2 bases; unmatched junction bases: 4. CDR3 protein: CSVGGGPYEQYF. CDR3 nucleotide sequence: TGCAGCGTCGGCGGGGGACCCTACGAGCAGTACTTC.

The gene calls are TRBV27 and TRBJ1-4; D call uncertain. CDR1 MNHEY and CDR2 SMNVEV come from the germline V gene (reference sequence). The CDR3 has 14 residues. The V gene lost 5 bases and the J gene lost 4 bases, with 11 bases spanning the gap. CDR3 residues: CASSPSALNEKLFF. In DNA form, the CDR3 reads TGTGCCAGCAGTCCCTCGGCCCTTAATGAAAAACTGTTTTTT.